This T cell receptor beta chain was captured in a study of T cell clonality in common variable immunodeficiency. Findings and limits, study-wide: Reportedly, TCR beta sequences from common variable immunodeficiency showed fewer deletions and N-nucleotide insertions.

CVID meant reduced serum IgG, IgA and/or IgM plus specific antibody deficiency. Aged about 8 to 65 years, CVID subjects averaged around 40 years old. No CVID subject was ill or on immunomodulatory drugs when sampled. Some clones are missing from TCRdb's copy, which holds only in-frame ones; the method was immunoSEQ multiplex PCR. Sampling found about 31,000 clones, none seen once. Germline CDR1 is SQVTM and CDR2 is ANQGSEA. V lost 7 bases, J lost 6 bases, and 16 bases lay in between. The CDR3 has 12 residues. This clone was observed a few times. Antigen specificity is unknown. The sequence runs out 3 residues before the end of the CDR3; the remainder is reconstructed from the germline J gene.

V usage is TRBV29-1 and J usage is TRBJ2-7; the D gene is possibly TRBD2 (6 bases). The sequence was collected from a human donor with common variable immunodeficiency. The sample comprised peripheral blood mononuclear cells. The CDR3 DNA, read in part, is TGCAGCGCGGAGGGCCCGACCAGCGAG. Translated, it gives CSAEGPTSE. The whole CDR3 reads CSAEGPTSEQYF.